This record concerns one TCR beta chain sequence. Antigen unknown. Building of the TCR beta libraries involved iRepertoire HTBI primers and Arm-PCR of CDR3 regions. In the original processing: The study identified 62 TRBV and approximately 15 TRBJ segments across samples. TCRdb passed the multiplex PCR reads through MiXCR, listing each CDR3 protein once. V and J calls and clone size were set by TCRdb, not the authors. This table has 500,000 or so distinct CDR3 sequences, 12% to 15% appearing once. Time point: newly diagnosed GD, antithyroid drugs for less than 3 months. PBMC RNA was the source of the TCR library. These data belong to a study of regulatory T cells in long-lasting Graves disease. Study results and limitations: For persistent Graves' patients, TCR diversity was lower than for newly diagnosed ones. Favored usage of TRBV28, TRBJ1-2 and TRBJ2-5 was recorded in persistent disease.

CDR1 and CDR2 from the germline V gene are DFQATT and SNEGSKA (reference sequence). Trimming left V 0 bases short and J 2 bases short, with 10 bases between. This CDR3 has 15 amino acids. These data also formed part of another study, on T cells in Graves' hyperthyroidism and ophthalmopathy.

The rearrangement joins TRBV20-1 to TRBJ2-2, with D uncertain. The specimen was peripheral blood mononuclear cells (PBMCs), collected at new diagnosis, from a patient treated with antithyroid drugs. The clonotype comes from a woman aged 50 to 65 with Graves disease. In DNA form, the CDR3 reads TGCAGTGCTAGAGATCTCGGCAGAAACACCGGGGAGCTGTTTTTT. Translation gives CSARDLGRNTGELFF.